Shown below are 31 T cell receptor beta chains from a single sample sequenced in a study of breast tumors, draining lymph nodes, adjacent tissues. TCRdb reanalysed the multiplex PCR reads using MiXCR and keeps one entry per CDR3 protein. In the table there are about 200,000 distinct CDR3 sequences, roughly 31% of which are singletons. Samples came from axillary lymph nodes draining the breast cancer. The material sequenced was axillary lymph node tissue. These receptors were collected from a female donor with breast cancer. Some clones in this sample may be carry-over from other donors' samples.

This clonotype was counted many times. The rearrangement joins TRBV19 to TRBJ1-4, with D unresolved. Trimming pared 10 bases from V and 8 bases from J, leaving 17 bases between. Germline CDR1 and CDR2: LNHDA and SQIVND (reference sequence). The CDR3 is 13 amino acids. Here the CDR3 reads CATSPARVEKLFF. In DNA, the CDR3 is TGTGCCACCTCCCCGGCAAGGGTCGAAAAACTGTTTTTT. The full variable domain, its missing parts supplied by reference TRBV19 and TRBJ1-4, is DGGITQSPKYLFRKEGQNVTLSCEQNLNHDAMYWYRQDPGQGLRLIYYSQIVNDFQKGDIAEGYSVSREKKESFPLTVTSAQKNPTAFYLCATSPARVEKLFFGSGTQLSVL.

This clonotype was seen repeatedly, ten times or more. The gene calls are TRBV19 and TRBJ1-6; D is ambiguous. Germline-derived CDR1 and CDR2 are LNHDA and SQIVND (reference sequence). There are 14 residues in the CDR3. The V end lost 3 bases, the J end lost 7 bases, and 10 bases lay between the germline ends. CDR3 nucleotides: TGTGCCAGTAGTATCGGGCAGCGGAATTCACCCCTCCACTTT. Translating gives CASSIGQRNSPLHF.

For this clonotype: Since a much larger clone is just one base distant, this may be a read error. This rearrangement joins TRBV6-6 to TRBJ1-4, with D possibly TRBD1 on 5 matching bases. This CDR3 has 16 residues. The germline CDR1 and CDR2 sequences are MNHNY and SVGAGI (reference sequence). CDR3 protein: CASSYSGGRLNEKPFF. CDR3 DNA: TGTGCCAGCAGTTACTCGGGGGGACGGCTTAATGAAAAACCGTTTTTT.

This clonotype was counted ten times or more. The rearrangement links TRBV9 to TRBJ2-7; D perhaps matches TRBD1 (6 bases). Germline V gene lookup returns CDR1 SGDLS and CDR2 YYNGEE. The CDR3 is made up of 15 amino acids. Trimming left V 0 bases short and J 2 bases short, with 12 bases between. The CDR3 here is CASSVGGQATYEQYF. Here the CDR3 DNA reads TGTGCCAGCAGCGTAGGGGGGCAGGCCACCTACGAGCAGTACTTC.

The J gene is TRBJ1-3, the V gene TRBV7-2, with a tentative D call TRBD1 (5 bases). The CDR3 is 15 residues long. The V gene lost 5 bases and the J gene lost 7 bases, with 18 bases spanning the gap. Germline V CDR1 and CDR2: SGHTA, FQGNSA. The CDR3: CASSTRGGDGNTIYF. In DNA form, the CDR3 reads TGTGCCAGCAGCACTAGGGGAGGGGATGGTAACACCATATATTTT.

CDR3 DNA sequence: TGTGCCAGCAGTCGGACAGGGAGGGGAGGTGAAAAACTGTTTTTT. Amino acids: CASSRTGRGGEKLFF. The chain joins TRBV6-5 to TRBJ1-4; 8 bases map to TRBD1. The ends lost 5 bases at V and 7 bases at J; junction bases unmatched: 9. The CDR3 sequence is 15 residues long. CDR1 is MNHEY and CDR2 is SVGAGI in the germline V gene.

In this sample, this clonotype turned up many times. This sequence joins TRBV5-6 and TRBJ1-6; the D is unclear. Looked up from germline, CDR1 is SGHDT and CDR2 is YYEEEE. V was cut by 2 bases and J by 6 bases, with 9 bases left in between. The CDR3 runs 14 residues. The DNA for the CDR3 is TGTGCCAGCAGCTTAGGGCAATTTAATTCACCCCTCCACTTT. It yields the protein CASSLGQFNSPLHF.

This clonotype was seen ten or more times. The V gene is TRBV7-9, the J gene TRBJ2-7; 8 nucleotides align to TRBD1. V shed 2 bases, J shed 0 bases, and the junction held 6 bases outside the gene matches. The CDR3 length is 16 residues. Germline V gene sequence: CDR1 SEHNR, CDR2 FQNEAQ (reference sequence). This CDR3 is CASSLIRTGSSYEQYF. CDR3 DNA sequence: TGTGCCAGCAGCTTAATCAGGACAGGGAGCTCCTACGAGCAGTACTTC.

The chain joins TRBV7-3 to TRBJ2-3; 8 nucleotides match TRBD1. J gave up 11 bases and V 3 bases, and 10 bases lay outside the gene matches. Germline CDR1 reads SGHTA; CDR2 reads FQGTGA. This CDR3 comprises 14 residues. The CDR3 DNA follows: TGTGCCAGCAGCTTGGAGACAGGGGTCAATGAGCAGTATTTT. This encodes CASSLETGVNEQYF.

The table lists this clonotype with a few counts. At one end, the junction sequence differs from germline, possibly due to a read error. This chain joins TRBV6-2 or TRBV6-3 and TRBJ2-7, with 8 bases that match TRBD2. Germline values: CDR1 MNHEY, CDR2 SVGEGT. CDR3 size: 16 residues. The CDR3 reads CASSHSSGRPLDEQYF. In nucleotides, the CDR3 is TGTGCCAGCAGTCACTCAAGCGGGAGACCCCTCGACGAGCAGTACTTC.

The chain recombines TRBV12-3 or TRBV12-4 with TRBJ2-7; TRBD2 agrees at 12 bases. Germline trimming cut 6 bases from V and 6 bases from J; bases unmatched to any gene: 3. The CDR3 has 13 amino acids. CDR3: CASSSSGRAEQYF. The DNA for the CDR3 is TGTGCCAGCAGCTCTAGCGGGAGGGCCGAGCAGTACTTC.

The table lists this clonotype with many counts. V usage is TRBV29-1 and J usage is TRBJ2-3; no firm D call. Trimming took 3 bases from V and 1 from J, leaving 5 bases between them. Germline V gene data show CDR1 as SQVTM and CDR2 as ANQGSEA. This CDR3 has 12 amino acids. As DNA, the CDR3 is TGCAGCGTTGAGGTCGGCACAGATACGCAGTATTTT. It codes for CSVEVGTDTQYF.

In its sample, this clonotype was seen many times. The gene calls are TRBV7-2 and TRBJ2-1; perhaps TRBD2 as D (5 bases). Trimming removed 5 bases at V and 2 bases at J, with 19 bases between. The CDR3 extends over 17 amino acids. The germline V gene encodes CDR1 SGHTA and CDR2 FQGNSA. CDR3 sequence (DNA): TGTGCCAGCAGCCCTAGTGCCCAGCGGCCAACCTACAATGAGCAGTTCTTC. Encoded protein: CASSPSAQRPTYNEQFF.

The chain employs TRBV24-1 and TRBJ2-3; the D gene is possibly TRBD1 (6 bases). V lost 9 bases, J lost 3 bases, and 12 bases lay in between. Germline CDR1 reads KGHDR; CDR2 reads SFDVKD. CDR3 size: 13 residues. Here the CDR3 reads CATQQGRTDTQYF. The CDR3 bases are TGTGCCACCCAACAGGGTAGGACAGATACGCAGTATTTT.

This clonotype was seen once. The rearrangement joins TRBV20-1 to TRBJ2-1, with 8 bases aligning to TRBD2. The CDR3 is 14 amino acids. CDR1 and CDR2 from the germline V gene are DFQATT and SNEGSKA (reference sequence). V lost 6 bases, J lost 10 bases, and 14 bases stayed unmatched. The CDR3 region has the DNA TGCAGTGCCAGTTGGGGCGGGGGGCAGAGGGAGCAGTTCTTC. It encodes CSASWGGGQREQFF.

This clonotype was detected a few times. The chain employs TRBV11-2 and TRBJ2-3; D unclear. The germline gives CDR1 SGHAT, CDR2 FQNNGV. This CDR3 has 10 amino acids. V was trimmed by 0 bases and J by 8 bases, leaving 0 bases between them. The CDR3 loop reads CASSLDTQYF. CDR3 coding DNA: TGTGCCAGCAGCTTAGATACGCAGTATTTT. Based on the CDR3 plus reference TRBV11-2 and TRBJ2-3, the full variable domain is EAGVAQSPRYKIIEKRQSVAFWCNPISGHATLYWYQQILGQGPKLLIQFQNNGVVDDSQLPKDRFSAERLKGVDSTLKIQPAKLEDSAVYLCASSLDTQYFGPGTRLTVL.

The chain is built from TRBV2 and TRBJ2-5; 10 nucleotides match TRBD1. Trimming took 4 bases from V and 1 from J; bases not matched to a gene: 0. This CDR3 has 14 amino acids. Looked up from germline, CDR1 is SNHLY and CDR2 is FYNNEI. The CDR3 loop reads CASSGQGAQETQYF. The CDR3 DNA reads TGTGCCAGCAGTGGACAGGGGGCCCAAGAGACCCAGTACTTC.

This clonotype was recorded at least ten times. The chain couples TRBV15 to TRBJ1-3, with no clear D. CDR3 size: 13 residues. From germline, CDR1 is LNHNV and CDR2 YYDKDF (reference sequence). V shed 8 bases and J shed 0 bases, with 8 bases lying between them. The CDR3 spells CATSRPSGNTIYF. The DNA for the CDR3 is TGTGCCACCTCGAGACCCTCTGGAAACACCATATATTTT. Variable domain in full (rest from reference TRBV15 and TRBJ1-3): DAMVIQNPRYQVTQFGKPVTLSCSQTLNHNVMYWYQQKSSQAPKLLFHYYDKDFNNEADTPDNFQSRRPNTSFCFLDIRSPGLGDTAMYLCATSRPSGNTIYFGEGSWLTVV.

The rearrangement uses TRBV3-1 and TRBJ2-7; 13 bases map to TRBD2. The CDR3 sequence is 17 residues long. Per the germline V gene, CDR1 is LGHDT and CDR2 is YNNKEL (reference sequence). V shed 4 bases, J shed 3 bases, and the junction held 9 bases outside the gene matches. CDR3 bases: TGTGCCAGCAGCCGAAGACTAGCGGGAGGCCTAAACTACGAGCAGTACTTC. Protein: CASSRRLAGGLNYEQYF.

Remarks on this clonotype: This may be a read error: a much more frequent sequence differs by one nucleotide. The V and J genes are TRBV9 and TRBJ2-5; maybe TRBD2 (6 bases). The germline CDR1 and CDR2 sequences are SGDLS and YYNGEE. This CDR3 has 14 amino acids. Between the trimmed V and J ends, which lost 0 bases and 5 bases, there was a span of 11 bases. This chain's CDR3 is CASSVGGDRETQYF. CDR3 DNA sequence: TGTGCCAGCAGCGTAGGGGGGGATCGGGAGACCCAGTACTTC.

The chain recombines TRBV2 with TRBJ1-5; 10 positions agree with TRBD1. Losses at the gene ends were 6 bases for V and 7 bases for J; bases not matched to a gene: 6. Germline-derived CDR1 and CDR2 are SNHLY and FYNNEI. The CDR3 extends over 14 amino acids. The CDR3: CASRTGGASQPQHF. The CDR3 region has the DNA TGTGCCAGCAGGACAGGGGGCGCTTCCCAGCCCCAGCATTTT.

The sample holds many counts of this clonotype. J is TRBJ2-1 and V is TRBV5-1, with D possibly TRBD2 on 6 matching bases. This CDR3 comprises 17 residues. The germline V gene has CDR1 SGHRS and CDR2 YFSETQ. Between the trimmed V and J ends, which lost 0 bases and 2 bases, there was a span of 15 bases. The CDR3 sequence: CASSLASTAGTYNEQFF. CDR3 sequence (DNA): TGCGCCAGCAGCTTGGCAAGCACCGCGGGGACCTACAATGAGCAGTTCTTC.

In this sample, this clonotype turned up many times. The J gene is TRBJ2-7, the V gene TRBV4-2; 9 nucleotides line up with TRBD2. Germline-derived CDR1 and CDR2 are LGHNA and YNFKEQ. With V trimmed by 0 bases and J by 4 bases, 7 bases remained unmatched. This CDR3 region has 16 residues. CDR3 loop: CASSQEGLAGFYEQYF. In DNA form, the CDR3 reads TGTGCCAGCAGCCAAGAAGGGCTAGCGGGGTTTTACGAGCAGTACTTC.

The chain couples TRBV7-2 to TRBJ1-4; perhaps TRBD1 as D (6 bases). The CDR3 has 14 residues. Germline V gene data show CDR1 as SGHTA and CDR2 as FQGNSA. Trimming pared 5 bases from V and 8 bases from J, leaving 15 bases between. CDR3 DNA sequence: TGTGCCAGCAGCCAAATAGCGGGGGGCGAAAAACTGTTTTTT. It codes for CASSQIAGGEKLFF.

This chain uses TRBV7-6 with TRBJ1-2; no clear D gene. V lost 1 base, J lost 1 base, and 7 bases lay in between. Germline V gene sequence: CDR1 SGHVS, CDR2 FNYEAQ. This CDR3 region has 14 residues. The CDR3, as DNA: TGTGCCAGCAGCTTAGGTTCCAGTAACTATGGCTACACCTTC. It codes for CASSLGSSNYGYTF.

The chain joins TRBV6-6 to TRBJ1-6, with D hard to call. Per the germline V gene, CDR1 is MNHNY and CDR2 is SVGAGI (reference sequence). The V end was cut by 7 bases, the J end by 7 bases, with 17 bases between. CDR3 size: 15 residues. Here the CDR3 reads CASNHGHFGNSPLHF. CDR3 DNA sequence: TGTGCCAGCAATCACGGTCATTTTGGGAATTCACCCCTCCACTTT.

A note on this clonotype: Here the CDR3 omits its conserved ending phenylalanine or tryptophan, so a read error is the likely source. The chain couples TRBV6-4 to TRBJ1-4, with a possible D match to TRBD1 (5 bases). CDR1 and CDR2 (germline): MRHNA, SNTAGT. The germline V and J ends were trimmed by 5 bases and 6 bases, with 22 bases remaining between them. The CDR3 runs 17 residues. The CDR3 region is CASSHRRDHGAYEKLFL. In DNA form, the CDR3 reads TGTGCCAGCAGTCACCGCCGGGACCACGGGGCGTATGAAAAACTGTTTCTT.

This clonotype appeared many times. The rearrangement uses TRBV2 and TRBJ1-6; D call uncertain. Germline V gene data show CDR1 as SNHLY and CDR2 as FYNNEI. The CDR3 sequence is 16 residues long. V was clipped by 5 bases and J by 7 bases, with 18 bases between them. As DNA, the CDR3 is TGTGCCAGCAGTCATGAGAGCGTGCTTCAGAATTCACCCCTCCACTTT. Its protein is CASSHESVLQNSPLHF.

The chain is built from TRBV12-3 or TRBV12-4 and TRBJ1-1; 7 bases match TRBD1. This CDR3 spans 14 amino acids. With V trimmed by 7 bases and J by 5 bases, 10 bases remained unmatched. The CDR3 reads CASTFTGAGTEAFF. As DNA, the CDR3 is TGTGCCAGCACCTTCACAGGGGCAGGAACTGAAGCTTTCTTT.

This clonotype was found many times. V and J are TRBV10-3 and TRBJ1-2; D may be TRBD1 (5 bases). In germline, CDR1 is ENHRY, CDR2 SYGVKD. This CDR3 spans 16 amino acids. The V and J ends lost 2 bases and 2 bases respectively, with 15 bases between them. CDR3 bases: TGTGCCATCAGTGAGGGGGACGGGGAGAGGAACTATGGCTACACCTTC. Its protein is CAISEGDGERNYGYTF.

This clonotype was seen a single time. This chain joins TRBV7-2 and TRBJ1-3; D unresolved. The CDR3 runs 12 residues. V gave up 1 base and J gave up 4 bases, with 2 bases separating them. The germline CDR1 and CDR2 sequences are SGHTA and FQGNSA. The CDR3 coding sequence is TGTGCCAGCAGCTTAGAGGGAAACACCATATATTTT. Translated, it gives CASSLEGNTIYF.